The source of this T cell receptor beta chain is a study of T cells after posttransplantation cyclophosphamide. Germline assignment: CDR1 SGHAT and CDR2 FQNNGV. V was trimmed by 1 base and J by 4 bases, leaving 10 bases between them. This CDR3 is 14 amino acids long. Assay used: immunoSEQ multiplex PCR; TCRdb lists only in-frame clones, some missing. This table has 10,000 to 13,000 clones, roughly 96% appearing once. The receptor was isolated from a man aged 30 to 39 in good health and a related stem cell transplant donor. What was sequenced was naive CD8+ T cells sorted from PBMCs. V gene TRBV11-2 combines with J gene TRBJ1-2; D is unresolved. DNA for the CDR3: TGTGCCAGCAGCTTAGCGGCGGAAAGCTATGGCTACACCTTC. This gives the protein CASSLAAESYGYTF.